Shown below are 15 T cell receptor beta chains from a single sample sequenced in a study of T cells in Graves' hyperthyroidism and ophthalmopathy. TCR beta CDR3 sequences were amplified from RNA transcripts. In the first-round RT-PCR of the TCR CDR3, the HTBI primer set was used. TCRdb reprocessed the multiplex PCR reads with MiXCR, giving one entry per CDR3 protein. The sample yields around 350,000 distinct CDR3 sequences, around 25% seen once. Sequencing was done on a sample of blood. Receptors originate from a man in his fifties or sixties with Graves' hyperthyroidism.

This clonotype was recorded many times. This sequence joins TRBV6-1 and TRBJ2-7, with TRBD2 matching 8 bases. CDR1 and CDR2 from the germline V gene are MNHNS and SASEGT. CDR3 length equals 17 residues. V dropped 5 bases and J dropped 3; count of bases not matched to a gene: 15. CDR3 coding DNA: TGTGCCAGCAGTCACCAGAGACCGGGACTAGGGGTCTACGAGCAGTACTTC. Translating it yields CASSHQRPGLGVYEQYF.

The DNA of the CDR3 is TGTGCCAGCAGCGCGCGGACAGGGGCGAACACTGAAGCTTTCTTT. Its translation: CASSARTGANTEAFF. The chain couples TRBV7-3 to TRBJ1-1; 9 nucleotides line up with TRBD1. Germline CDR1 reads SGHTA; CDR2 reads FQGTGA. CDR3 length: 15 amino acids. The junction had 5 bases not matched to a gene; V was cut back by 5 bases and J by 1 base.

In this sample, this clonotype turned up many times. The CDR3 DNA is TGTGCCAGCAGTTTATCCGAGACCTACGAGCAGTACTTC. Protein: CASSLSETYEQYF. This chain joins TRBV27 and TRBJ2-7; D unresolved. The CDR3 length is 13 residues. Trimming cost V 0 bases and J 2 bases, with 5 bases left between them. Looked up from germline, CDR1 is MNHEY and CDR2 is SMNVEV (reference sequence).

This clonotype appeared a few times. The rearrangement links TRBV5-1 to TRBJ2-7, with D possibly TRBD2 on 6 matching bases. CDR1 and CDR2 from the germline V gene are SGHRS and YFSETQ. The CDR3 covers 14 residues. V was cut by 0 bases and J by 4 bases, with 11 bases left in between. CDR3 sequence: CASSLVNSGYEQYF. CDR3 nucleotides: TGCGCCAGCAGCTTGGTTAATAGCGGATACGAGCAGTACTTC. Combining the CDR3 with reference TRBV5-1 and TRBJ2-7 gives the whole variable domain KAGVTQTPRYLIKTRGQQVTLSCSPISGHRSVSWYQQTPGQGLQFLFEYFSETQRNKGNFPGRFSGRQFSNSRSEMNVSTLELGDSALYLCASSLVNSGYEQYFGPGTRLTVT.

This clonotype was picked up a small number of times. The chain links TRBV20-1 to TRBJ2-1; the D gene could be TRBD1 or TRBD2 (5 bases each). The ends were cut back, 6 bases at V and 0 bases at J, with 15 bases in the middle. Germline CDR1 and CDR2: DFQATT and SNEGSKA (reference sequence). CDR3 length: 15 amino acids. The CDR3 loop reads CSAGGPTGSYNEQFF. As DNA, the CDR3 is TGCAGTGCCGGCGGGCCCACAGGCTCCTACAATGAGCAGTTCTTC.

This chain connects TRBV12-3 or TRBV12-4 to TRBJ1-2; a possible D gene is TRBD1 (5 bases). V lost 7 bases to trimming and J lost 4 bases, with 13 bases between them. The CDR3 loop spans 13 amino acids. Here the CDR3 reads CASTRNQGYGYTF. The CDR3 DNA is TGTGCCAGCACCCGGAACCAGGGCTATGGCTACACCTTC.

The chain is built from TRBV24-1 and TRBJ2-3, with TRBD1 identical over 8 bases. This CDR3 is built from 15 residues. Trimming removed 4 bases from V and 4 bases from J; junction bases left unmatched: 6. Germline-derived CDR1 and CDR2 are KGHDR and SFDVKD. The CDR3 sequence is CATSDFQGAADTQYF. In DNA, the CDR3 is TGTGCCACCAGTGACTTCCAGGGGGCGGCAGATACGCAGTATTTT.

This clonotype was seen more than once but under ten times. This rearrangement joins TRBV11-2 to TRBJ2-2; no firm D call. Germline assignment: CDR1 SGHAT and CDR2 FQNNGV. The CDR3 sequence is 15 residues long. The V gene lost 1 base and the J gene lost 6 bases, with 12 bases spanning the gap. CDR3 DNA sequence: TGTGCCAGCAGCTTAGCCACCCGTTTGGCCGGGGAGCTGTTTTTT. The encoded protein is CASSLATRLAGELFF. The variable domain in full, with the rest retrieved from reference TRBV11-2 and TRBJ2-2, is EAGVAQSPRYKIIEKRQSVAFWCNPISGHATLYWYQQILGQGPKLLIQFQNNGVVDDSQLPKDRFSAERLKGVDSTLKIQPAKLEDSAVYLCASSLATRLAGELFFGEGSRLTVL.

The chain links TRBV12-3 or TRBV12-4 to TRBJ2-5, with 9 bases fitting TRBD2. Trimming cost V 5 bases and J 3 bases; bases outside gene matches: 16. There are 18 residues in the CDR3. Written as DNA, the CDR3 is TGTGCCAGCAGTCCTGGGACTAGCAGAGGGGGTATTAAAGAGACCCAGTACTTC. It encodes CASSPGTSRGGIKETQYF.

This clonotype has a count of ten or more. The chain is built from TRBV18 and TRBJ2-1, with D hard to call. V lost 2 bases and J 9 bases, leaving 14 bases between the germline ends. The CDR3 is 14 residues long. Germline lookup yields CDR1 KGHSH and CDR2 LQKENI. The CDR3 DNA is TGTGCCAGCTCACCATTGGATCATTTCAGTGAGCAGTTCTTC. It is translated as CASSPLDHFSEQFF.

This clonotype was observed at least ten times. CDR3 sequence: CASSLAVAEQYF. CDR3 sequence (DNA): TGTGCCAGCAGCTTAGCCGTGGCCGAGCAGTACTTC. The chain recombines TRBV7-2 with TRBJ2-7, with D unclear. Germline lookup yields CDR1 SGHTA and CDR2 FQGNSA. This CDR3 spans 12 amino acids. With 0 bases removed from V and 6 bases from J, the gap between germline ends came to 6 bases.

The CDR3 is CASSGSQNQPQHF. The CDR3 DNA reads as TGTGCCAGCAGTGGCAGCCAGAATCAGCCCCAGCATTTT. The chain is built from TRBV6-1 and TRBJ1-5; unclear D gene. CDR3 length: 13 amino acids. The germline V gene has CDR1 MNHNS and CDR2 SASEGT. The V and J ends lost 4 bases and 4 bases respectively, with 8 bases between them.

The rearrangement links TRBV30 to TRBJ2-5, with D unresolved. Germline CDR1 GTSNPN, CDR2 SVGIG (reference sequence). The CDR3 is 14 amino acids. V was cut by 1 base and J by 5 bases, with 14 bases left in between. Here the CDR3 DNA reads TGTGCCTGGAGTGGAGTAAGGGTAATGGAGACCCAGTACTTC. This sequence encodes CAWSGVRVMETQYF.

This clonotype was recorded many times. The chain has TRBV10-3 and TRBJ2-7; 8 bases map to TRBD1. Per germline, CDR1 ENHRY and CDR2 SYGVKD. V dropped 11 bases and J dropped 3; count of bases not matched to a gene: 6. The CDR3 runs 12 residues. CDR3 sequence: CAAGQANYEQYF. As DNA, the CDR3 is TGTGCCGCGGGACAGGCGAACTACGAGCAGTACTTC.

This clonotype was counted between two and nine times. The genes are TRBV6-1 and TRBJ1-4; 9 bases fit TRBD1. After removal of 8 bases from V and 2 bases from J, the junction contained 3 bases not matched to a gene. The CDR3 is 14 residues long. Germline V gene data show CDR1 as MNHNS and CDR2 as SASEGT. The CDR3 loop is CASGTGMTNEKLFF. For the CDR3, the DNA is TGTGCCAGCGGGACAGGGATGACTAATGAAAAACTGTTTTTT.